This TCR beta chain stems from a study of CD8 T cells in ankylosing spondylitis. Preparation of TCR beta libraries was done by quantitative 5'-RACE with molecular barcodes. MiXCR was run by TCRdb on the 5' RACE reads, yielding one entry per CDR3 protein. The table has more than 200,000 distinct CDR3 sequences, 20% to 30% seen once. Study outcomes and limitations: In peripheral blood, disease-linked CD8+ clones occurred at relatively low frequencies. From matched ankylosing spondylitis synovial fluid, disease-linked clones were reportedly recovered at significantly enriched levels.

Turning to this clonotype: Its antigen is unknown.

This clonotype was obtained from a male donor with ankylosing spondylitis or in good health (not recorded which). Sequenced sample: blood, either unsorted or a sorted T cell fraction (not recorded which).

The CDR3 is CSTRPRVYQETQYF. The CDR3 coding sequence is TGCAGCACCCGACCACGCGTTTACCAAGAGACCCAGTACTTC. The chain carries TRBV29-1 and TRBJ2-5; no reliable D call. V dropped 8 bases and J dropped 0 bases, with 16 bases sitting between them. CDR3 length: 14 amino acids. Germline CDR1 SQVTM, CDR2 ANQGSEA.